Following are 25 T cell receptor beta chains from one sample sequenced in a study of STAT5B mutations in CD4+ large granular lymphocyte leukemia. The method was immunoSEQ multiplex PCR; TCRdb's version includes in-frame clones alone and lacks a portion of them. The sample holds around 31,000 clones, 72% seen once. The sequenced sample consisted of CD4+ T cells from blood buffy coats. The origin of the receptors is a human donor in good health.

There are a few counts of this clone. The chain's CDR3 is CATHLSGGSYEQYF. For the CDR3, the DNA is TGTGCCACCCACCTCTCGGGCGGCTCCTACGAGCAGTACTTC. V and J are TRBV6-6 and TRBJ2-7; no definite D call. Trimming cost V 10 bases and J 0 bases, with 16 bases left between them. There are 14 residues in the CDR3. CDR1 is MNHNY and CDR2 is SVGAGI in the germline V gene (reference sequence).

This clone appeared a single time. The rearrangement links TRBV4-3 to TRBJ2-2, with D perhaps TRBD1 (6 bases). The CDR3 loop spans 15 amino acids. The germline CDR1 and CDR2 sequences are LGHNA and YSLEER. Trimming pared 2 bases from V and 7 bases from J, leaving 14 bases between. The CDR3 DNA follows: TGCGCCAGCAGCCAAAGTCAGGGGCAGGTCGGGGAGCTGTTTTTT. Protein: CASSQSQGQVGELFF.

The CDR3 is CASSLSPTHHEQYF. CDR3 in DNA: TGTGCCAGCAGCTTAAGTCCCACCCACCACGAGCAGTACTTC. V and J are TRBV7-2 and TRBJ2-7, with D uncertain. This CDR3 is built from 14 residues. Per the germline V gene, CDR1 is SGHTA and CDR2 is FQGNSA. Trimming took 2 bases from V and 5 from J, leaving 13 bases between them.

The CDR3 nucleotides are TGCGCCAGCAGCTTGGCTGGGGGGGAGACCCAGTACTTC. Translation gives CASSLAGGETQYF. The chain employs TRBV5-1 and TRBJ2-5, with D tentatively TRBD2 (6 bases). Germline lookup yields CDR1 SGHRS and CDR2 YFSETQ. The CDR3 is 13 amino acids. V was clipped by 0 bases and J by 5 bases, with 8 bases between them.

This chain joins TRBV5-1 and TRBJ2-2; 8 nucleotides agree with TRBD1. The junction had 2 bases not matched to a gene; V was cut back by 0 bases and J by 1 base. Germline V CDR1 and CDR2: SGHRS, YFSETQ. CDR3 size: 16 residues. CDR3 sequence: CASSLGTGRNTGELFF. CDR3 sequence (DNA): TGCGCCAGCAGCTTGGGGACAGGGAGGAACACCGGGGAGCTGTTTTTT.

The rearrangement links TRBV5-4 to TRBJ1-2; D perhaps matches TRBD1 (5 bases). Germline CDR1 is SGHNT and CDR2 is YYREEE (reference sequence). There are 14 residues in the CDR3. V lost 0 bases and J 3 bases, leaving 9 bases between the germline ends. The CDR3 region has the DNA TGTGCCAGCAGCTTGGTTGGGGCTCACTATGGCTACACCTTC. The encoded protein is CASSLVGAHYGYTF.

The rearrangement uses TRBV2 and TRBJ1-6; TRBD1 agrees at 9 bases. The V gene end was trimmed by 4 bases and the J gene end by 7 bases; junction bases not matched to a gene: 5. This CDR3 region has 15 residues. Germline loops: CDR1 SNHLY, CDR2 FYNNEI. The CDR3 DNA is TGTGCCAGCAGTGGCCGGGGACAGGGAAATTCACCCCTCCACTTT. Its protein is CASSGRGQGNSPLHF. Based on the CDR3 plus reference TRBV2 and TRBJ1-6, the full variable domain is EPEVTQTPSHQVTQMGQEVILRCVPISNHLYFYWYRQILGQKVEFLVSFYNNEISEKSEIFDDQFSVERPDGSNFTLKIRSTKLEDSAMYFCASSGRGQGNSPLHFGNGTRLTVT.

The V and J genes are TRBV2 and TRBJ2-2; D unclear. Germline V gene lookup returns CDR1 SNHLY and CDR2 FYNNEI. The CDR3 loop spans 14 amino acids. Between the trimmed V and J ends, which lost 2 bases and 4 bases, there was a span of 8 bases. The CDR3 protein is CASSELRGTGELFF. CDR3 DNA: TGTGCCAGCAGTGAATTGAGAGGCACCGGGGAGCTGTTTTTT.

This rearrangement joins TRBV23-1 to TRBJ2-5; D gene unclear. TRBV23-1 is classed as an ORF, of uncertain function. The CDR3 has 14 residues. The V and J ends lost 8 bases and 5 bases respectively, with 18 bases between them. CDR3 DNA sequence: TGCGCCAGCCCCCAATGGACGCTCGGTGAGACCCAGTACTTC. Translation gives CASPQWTLGETQYF.

This CDR3 reads CASSVEDNQQETQYF. CDR3 bases: TGTGCCAGCAGCGTTGAGGACAATCAGCAAGAGACCCAGTACTTC. J is TRBJ2-5 and V is TRBV9, with a tentative D call TRBD1 (5 bases). The CDR3 sequence is 15 residues long. Germline loops: CDR1 SGDLS, CDR2 YYNGEE. V lost 2 bases to trimming and J lost 2 bases, with 13 bases between them. Based on the CDR3 plus reference TRBV9 and TRBJ2-5, the full variable domain is DSGVTQTPKHLITATGQRVTLRCSPRSGDLSVYWYQQSLDQGLQFLIQYYNGEERAKGNILERFSAQQFPDLHSELNLSSLELGDSALYFCASSVEDNQQETQYFGPGTRLLVL.

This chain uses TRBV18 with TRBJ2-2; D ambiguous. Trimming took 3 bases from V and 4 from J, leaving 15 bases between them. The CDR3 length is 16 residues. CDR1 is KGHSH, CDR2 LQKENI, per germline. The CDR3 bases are TGTGCCAGCTCACCCAGTCGCGCCTCAGGCACCGGGGAGCTGTTTTTT. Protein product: CASSPSRASGTGELFF.

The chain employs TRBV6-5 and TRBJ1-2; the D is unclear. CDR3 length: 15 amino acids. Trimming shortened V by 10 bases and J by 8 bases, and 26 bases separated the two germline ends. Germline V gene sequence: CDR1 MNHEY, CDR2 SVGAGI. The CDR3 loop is CATLYLRSRSGGYTF. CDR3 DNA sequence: TGTGCCACCTTATATCTCCGGTCCAGGAGTGGCGGCTACACCTTC.

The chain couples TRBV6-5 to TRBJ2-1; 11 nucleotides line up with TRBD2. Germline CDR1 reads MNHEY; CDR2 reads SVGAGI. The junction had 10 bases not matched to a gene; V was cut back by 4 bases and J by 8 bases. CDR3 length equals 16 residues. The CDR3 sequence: CASSSPGLAEGDEQFF. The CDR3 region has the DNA TGTGCCAGCAGTTCCCCGGGACTAGCGGAAGGGGATGAGCAGTTCTTC.

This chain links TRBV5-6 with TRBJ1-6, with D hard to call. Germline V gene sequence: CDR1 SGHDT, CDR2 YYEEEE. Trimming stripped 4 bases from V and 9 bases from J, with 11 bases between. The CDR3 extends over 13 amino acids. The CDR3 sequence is CASSQEMASPLHF. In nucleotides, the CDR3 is TGTGCCAGCAGCCAGGAGATGGCTTCACCCCTCCACTTT. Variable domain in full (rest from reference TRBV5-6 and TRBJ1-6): DAGVTQSPTHLIKTRGQQVTLRCSPKSGHDTVSWYQQALGQGPQFIFQYYEEEERQRGNFPDRFSGHQFPNYSSELNVNALLLGDSALYLCASSQEMASPLHFGNGTRLTVT.

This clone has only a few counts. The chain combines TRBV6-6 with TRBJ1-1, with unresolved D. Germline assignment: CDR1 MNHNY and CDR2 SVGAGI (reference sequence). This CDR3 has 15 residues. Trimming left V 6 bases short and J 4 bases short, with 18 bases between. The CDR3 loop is CASSFSWRRSTEAFF. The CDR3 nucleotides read TGTGCCAGCAGCTTCTCGTGGAGACGGAGCACTGAAGCTTTCTTT.

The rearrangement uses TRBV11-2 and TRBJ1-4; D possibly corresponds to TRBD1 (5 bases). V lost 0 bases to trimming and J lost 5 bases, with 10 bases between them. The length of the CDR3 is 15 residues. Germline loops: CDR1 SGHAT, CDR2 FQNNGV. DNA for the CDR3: TGTGCCAGCAGCTTAGAAGGGACGGCCAATGAAAAACTGTTTTTT. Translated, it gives CASSLEGTANEKLFF.

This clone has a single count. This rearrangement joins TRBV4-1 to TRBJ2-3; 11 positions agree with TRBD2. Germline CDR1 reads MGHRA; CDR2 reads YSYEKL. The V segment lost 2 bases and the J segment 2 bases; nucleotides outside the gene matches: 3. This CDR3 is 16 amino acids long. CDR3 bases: TGCGCCAGCAGCCAAAATAGCGGGGGGGCCACAGATACGCAGTATTTT. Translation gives CASSQNSGGATDTQYF.

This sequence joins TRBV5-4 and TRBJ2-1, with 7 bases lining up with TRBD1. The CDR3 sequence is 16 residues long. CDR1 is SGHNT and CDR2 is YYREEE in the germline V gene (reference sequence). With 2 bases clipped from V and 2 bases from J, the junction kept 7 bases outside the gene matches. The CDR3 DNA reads TGTGCCAGCAGCTTCAGGTCGGGGACAGCCTACAATGAGCAGTTCTTC. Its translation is CASSFRSGTAYNEQFF.

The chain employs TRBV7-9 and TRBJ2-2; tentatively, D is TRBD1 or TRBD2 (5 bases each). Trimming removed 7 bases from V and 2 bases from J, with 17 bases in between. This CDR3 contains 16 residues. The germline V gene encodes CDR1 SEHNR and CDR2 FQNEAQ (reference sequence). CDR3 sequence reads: CASNRAVRGNTGELFF. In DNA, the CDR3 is TGTGCCAGCAACCGCGCGGTGAGGGGAAACACCGGGGAGCTGTTTTTT.

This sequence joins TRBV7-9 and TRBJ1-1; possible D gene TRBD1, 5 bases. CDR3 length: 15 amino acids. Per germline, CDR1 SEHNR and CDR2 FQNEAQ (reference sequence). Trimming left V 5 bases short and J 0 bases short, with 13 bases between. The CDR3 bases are TGTGCCAGCAGCCCGGCCGGGGGTGTGAACACTGAAGCTTTCTTT. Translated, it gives CASSPAGGVNTEAFF.

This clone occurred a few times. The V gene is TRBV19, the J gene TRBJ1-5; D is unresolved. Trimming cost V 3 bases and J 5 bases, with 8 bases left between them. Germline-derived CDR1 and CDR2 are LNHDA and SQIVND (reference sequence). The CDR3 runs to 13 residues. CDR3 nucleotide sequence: TGTGCCAGTAGTATTTCTGGGGATCAGCCCCAGCATTTT. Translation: CASSISGDQPQHF. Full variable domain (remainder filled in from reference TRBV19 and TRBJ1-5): DGGITQSPKYLFRKEGQNVTLSCEQNLNHDAMYWYRQDPGQGLRLIYYSQIVNDFQKGDIAEGYSVSREKKESFPLTVTSAQKNPTAFYLCASSISGDQPQHFGDGTRLSIL.

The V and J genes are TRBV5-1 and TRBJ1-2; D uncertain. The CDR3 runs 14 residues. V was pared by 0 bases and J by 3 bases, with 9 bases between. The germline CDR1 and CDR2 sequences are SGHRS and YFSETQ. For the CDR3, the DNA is TGCGCCAGCAGCTTGGGTGGTTTTGACTATGGCTACACCTTC. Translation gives CASSLGGFDYGYTF.

Here the CDR3 DNA reads TGTGCCAGCCGGGCCCCAGGCGAGACCCAGTACTTC. Residues: CASRAPGETQYF. The V gene is TRBV2, the J gene TRBJ2-5; D is uncertain. CDR1 and CDR2 from the germline V gene are SNHLY and FYNNEI. This CDR3 is 12 amino acids long. V shed 8 bases and J shed 5 bases, with 12 bases lying between them. Using reference TRBV2 and TRBJ2-5 for the parts outside the CDR3, the full variable domain is EPEVTQTPSHQVTQMGQEVILRCVPISNHLYFYWYRQILGQKVEFLVSFYNNEISEKSEIFDDQFSVERPDGSNFTLKIRSTKLEDSAMYFCASRAPGETQYFGPGTRLLVL.

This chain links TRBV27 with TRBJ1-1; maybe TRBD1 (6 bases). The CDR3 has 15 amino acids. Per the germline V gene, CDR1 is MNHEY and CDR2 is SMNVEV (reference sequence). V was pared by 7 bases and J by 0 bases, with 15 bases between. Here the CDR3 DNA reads TGTGCCAGCAAGCGACAGGCCTTAATGAACACTGAAGCTTTCTTT. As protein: CASKRQALMNTEAFF.

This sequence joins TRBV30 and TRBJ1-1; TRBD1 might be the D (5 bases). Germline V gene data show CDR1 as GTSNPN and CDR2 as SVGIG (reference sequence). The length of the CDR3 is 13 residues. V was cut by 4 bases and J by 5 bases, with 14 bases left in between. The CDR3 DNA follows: TGTGCCTGGAATCAGGGTTTTCGGACTGAAGCTTTCTTT. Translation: CAWNQGFRTEAFF.